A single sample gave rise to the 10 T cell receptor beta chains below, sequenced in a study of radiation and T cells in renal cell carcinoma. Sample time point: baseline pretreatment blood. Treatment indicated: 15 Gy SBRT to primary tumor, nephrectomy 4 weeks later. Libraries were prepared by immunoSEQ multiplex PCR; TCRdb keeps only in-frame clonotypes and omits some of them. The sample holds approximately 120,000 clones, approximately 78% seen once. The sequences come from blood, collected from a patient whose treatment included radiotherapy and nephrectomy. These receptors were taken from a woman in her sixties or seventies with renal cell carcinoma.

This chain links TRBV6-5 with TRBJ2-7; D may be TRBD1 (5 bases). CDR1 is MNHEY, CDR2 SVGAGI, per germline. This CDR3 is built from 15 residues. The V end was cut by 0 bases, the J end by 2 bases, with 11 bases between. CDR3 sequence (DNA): TGTGCCAGCAGTTACTCGATTGACAGCACCTACGAGCAGTACTTC. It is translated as CASSYSIDSTYEQYF.

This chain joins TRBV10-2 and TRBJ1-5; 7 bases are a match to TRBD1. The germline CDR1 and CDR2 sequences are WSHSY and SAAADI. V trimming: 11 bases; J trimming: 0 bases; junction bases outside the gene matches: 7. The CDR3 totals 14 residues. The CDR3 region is CAGSDRHSNQPQHF. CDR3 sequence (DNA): TGCGCCGGCTCGGACAGGCATAGCAATCAGCCCCAGCATTTT.

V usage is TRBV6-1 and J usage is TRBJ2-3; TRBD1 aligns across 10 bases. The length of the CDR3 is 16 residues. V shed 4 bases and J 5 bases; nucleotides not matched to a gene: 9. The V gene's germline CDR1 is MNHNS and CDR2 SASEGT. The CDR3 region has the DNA TGTGCCAGCAGTGCCAGACAGGGGGCGGGAGGAGATACGCAGTATTTT. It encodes CASSARQGAGGDTQYF.

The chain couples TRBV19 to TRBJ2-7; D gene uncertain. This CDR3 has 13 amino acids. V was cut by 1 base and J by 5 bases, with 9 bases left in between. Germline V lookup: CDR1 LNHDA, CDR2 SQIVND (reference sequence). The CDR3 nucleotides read TGTGCCAGTAGTATAGGGGAAGGGAACGAGCAGTACTTC. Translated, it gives CASSIGEGNEQYF.

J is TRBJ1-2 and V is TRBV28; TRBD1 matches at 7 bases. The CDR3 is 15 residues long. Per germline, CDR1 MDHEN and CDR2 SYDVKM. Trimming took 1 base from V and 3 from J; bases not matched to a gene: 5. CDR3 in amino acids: CASSLLAGGDYGYTF. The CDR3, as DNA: TGTGCCAGCAGTTTATTGGCAGGGGGAGACTATGGCTACACCTTC.

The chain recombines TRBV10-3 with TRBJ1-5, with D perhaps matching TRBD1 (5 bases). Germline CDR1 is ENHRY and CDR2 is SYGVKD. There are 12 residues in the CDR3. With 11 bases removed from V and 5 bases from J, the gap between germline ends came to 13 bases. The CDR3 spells CASQGRDQPQHF. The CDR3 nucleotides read TGTGCCTCTCAGGGTCGAGATCAGCCCCAGCATTTT.

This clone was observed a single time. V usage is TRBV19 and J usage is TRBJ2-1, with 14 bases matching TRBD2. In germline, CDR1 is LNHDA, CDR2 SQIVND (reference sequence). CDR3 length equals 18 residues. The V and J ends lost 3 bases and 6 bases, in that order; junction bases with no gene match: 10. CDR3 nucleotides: TGTGCCAGTAGTATTCGAGGGGCGACTAGCGGGAGGGTCAATGAGCAGTTCTTC. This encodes CASSIRGATSGRVNEQFF.

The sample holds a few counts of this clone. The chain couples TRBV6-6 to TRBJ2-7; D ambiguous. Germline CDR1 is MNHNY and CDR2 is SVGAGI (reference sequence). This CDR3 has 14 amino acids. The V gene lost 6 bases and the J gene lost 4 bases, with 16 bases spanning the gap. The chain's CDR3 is CASSHQAKWYEQYF. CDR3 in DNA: TGTGCCAGCAGCCACCAGGCTAAGTGGTACGAGCAGTACTTC.

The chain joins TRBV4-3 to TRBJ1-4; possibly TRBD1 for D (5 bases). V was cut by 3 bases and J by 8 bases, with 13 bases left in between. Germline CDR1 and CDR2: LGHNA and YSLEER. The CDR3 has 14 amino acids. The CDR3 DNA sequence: TGCGCCAGCAGCCAGGAGCAGGGTGACGAAAAACTGTTTTTT. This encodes CASSQEQGDEKLFF.

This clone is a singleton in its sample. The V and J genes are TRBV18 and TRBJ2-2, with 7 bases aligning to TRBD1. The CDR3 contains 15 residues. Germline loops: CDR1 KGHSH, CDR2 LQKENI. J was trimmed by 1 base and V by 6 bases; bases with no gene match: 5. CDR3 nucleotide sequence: TGTGCCAGCTCCCCAGACAGGGTGAACACCGGGGAGCTGTTTTTT. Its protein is CASSPDRVNTGELFF.